This TCR beta chain was documented in a study of blood T cell repertoires in COVID-19. Study information: Samples representing acute and convalescent COVID-19 were sourced from the United States, Italy and Spain. In each case, the material was cDNA or gDNA derived from T cells, B-cell-depleted T cells, or PBMCs.

Trimming removed 4 bases from V and 6 bases from J; junction bases left unmatched: 9. This CDR3 is 15 amino acids long. CDR1 and CDR2 (germline): SGHKS, YYEKEE (reference sequence). Methods used by the authors: How many nucleated cells were present was estimated from reference gene primer amplification. Profiled with immunoSEQ multiplex PCR; TCRdb holds only in-frame clones, not every one. Clone size and the V and J calls come from that table; the DNA yielded D and trimming. The sample has fewer than 150,000 clones; roughly 84% are singletons. Material for sequencing was peripheral blood. The genes are TRBV5-5 and TRBJ2-1, with TRBD2 matching over 8 bases. The clonotype originates from a man in his forties or fifties with acute or convalescent COVID-19. DNA of the CDR3: TGTGCCAGCAGCCTGACTAGCGTCATGGGCAATGAGCAGTTCTTC. This codes for CASSLTSVMGNEQFF.